The subject of this entry is one T cell receptor beta chain. Its matching antigen is unknown. J lost 4 bases, V lost 10 bases, and 9 bases had no gene match. The length of the CDR3 is 14 residues. Per the germline V gene, CDR1 is SEHNR and CDR2 is FQNEAQ (reference sequence). MiXCR, applied by TCRdb to the reads, yields one record per CDR3 protein. The sample yields 45,000 to 65,000 distinct CDR3 sequences, roughly a fifth seen once. The record originates from a study of T cell repertoires in cytomegalovirus infection. Study context: Both recently identified HLA-C-restricted and well-studied HLA-B-restricted CMV epitopes were used in the study. Public TCR beta signatures provided an indication of both CMV infection and a matching HLA type.

Study-wide results and caveats: CMV-specific HLA-C-restricted TCR beta clonotypes dominated the ex vivo response.

The sample here was CD8+ T cells from cultured PBMCs, taken from culture after CMV antigen stimulation. V gene TRBV7-9 combines with J gene TRBJ1-4; TRBD1 matches at 7 bases. The source is a human donor in good health (CMV status not recorded). Some clones in this sample may be carry-over from other donors' samples. As DNA, the CDR3 is TGTGCCATCCCCCTCGACAGGGTTAATGAAAAACTGTTTTTT. This encodes CAIPLDRVNEKLFF.